This paragraph reports one T cell receptor beta chain. This clonotype turned up a few times. The antigen it binds to is not known. No base-level quality is on record; no much larger clone is a single base apart. All donors were healthy Caucasians. The twin cohort consisted of three pairs of female monozygotic twins, all aged roughly 18 to 29 years. Positive isolation kits from Invitrogen were used to isolate the CD4+ and CD8+ T cell populations. Libraries were made using 5' RACE. Sequencing was carried out with an Illumina HiSeq 2000. Template switching introduced a universal primer binding site; the final cDNA contained a unique molecular identifier, enabling accurate counting of TCR cDNA molecules. First-strand cDNA for TCR alpha and beta chains was synthesized from specific primers in the conserved constant-segment region. To control for contamination, each cDNA library was double barcoded with a SMART-Mk sample barcode plus Illumina barcodes. TruSeq adapter sequences, together with Illumina sample barcodes, were added in two successive PCR steps. The TCR alpha and beta cDNA libraries were sequenced on the Illumina HiSeq platform using custom primers. The original methods were these. Raw reads were processed with MiGEC to extract unique molecular identifiers, and MiXCR was used to determine CDR3 positions. For each individual, recombination models were inferred using an EM algorithm with the repgenHMM and IGoR tools. The tcR package in R was used for shared clonotype analysis, with sharing normalized by the product of cloneset sizes. Out-of-frame nonproductive sequences were analyzed to study raw recombination free of thymic and clonal selection effects. The public reads were reprocessed in TCRdb via fastp at Q25 and MiXCR, keeping in-frame beta chains. All rows with the same CDR3 protein become a single entry with the most common DNA and genes. It is TCRdb's table, rather than the study itself, that gives the V and J calls and clone size. The sample yields 400,000 to 550,000 distinct CDR3 sequences; less than 25% were counted once. 0.8% to 1% of the sample is in the top ten clones.

Taken from cysteine to phenylalanine, the CDR3 has 13 residues. Of all the DNA, just the CDR3 is kept, 39 bases in frame from base 1. V loses 2 bases of germline sequence and J loses 6 bases, and the interval between the two ends is 11 bases. Per the germline V gene, ENHRY is the CDR1 and SYGVKD is the CDR2. The record originates from a study of identical twins listed by TCRdb under 2016. Study-wide context: To test whether fetal clonotypes persist, this study deep-sequenced TCR alpha and beta repertoires from monozygotic twins, from unrelated adults of various ages, and from cord blood. Replicate twin experiments were performed at different times using different library preparation protocols to rule out contamination. General findings and caveats noted by the study authors: Zero-insertion analyses could be partly confounded by invariant T cells such as MAIT and iNKT, though diverse VJ usage argued against such confounding for most clonotypes. Compared with coincidental sharing between unrelated individuals, an excess of low generation-probability sequences was observed among out-of-frame TCR alpha sequences shared between twins. A weaker excess of twin sharing was found in beta out-of-frame sequences because the signal-to-noise ratio was lowered by fewer shared sequences. Fewer insertions were carried by abundant cord blood beta clonotypes, a similar but weaker trend appeared in young adult naive repertoires, and no such trend appeared in memory repertoires. Conclusions relied on cross-sectional statistical analysis, since the same donors could not be followed over many years. In monozygotic twins, recombination models systematically underestimated out-of-frame TCR alpha sharing, but the models matched the sharing seen between unrelated individuals.

The sample was also reused in another study, on T cells expressing NK-cell markers. The second study also describes: TCR beta-chain repertoires were profiled in sorted CD3+CD56+NKG2C+, CD3+CD56+NKG2C- and CD3+CD56-NKG2C+ T-cell subsets from seven or eight donors. Among the eight sequenced donors, seven were HCMV-seropositive and one was HCMV-seronegative. To restrict sorting to alphabetaTCR-expressing T cells, an anti-gammadeltaTCR antibody was added in several experiments. In several donors, the dominant CD3+CD56+NKG2C+ clonotypes ranked among the top 10 CD8+ clonotypes, making up about 1.0-7.5% of CD8+ T cells. Those dominant clonotypes were again the most abundant among CD3+CD56-NKG2C+ cells in a handful of donors, at roughly 28.3-60.1%. Whether the expanded NKG2C-expressing T cell clones were specific for HCMV antigens was left unclear. The eight sequenced donors were randomly selected healthy volunteers, three men and five women. To determine HCMV serostatus, a commercial ELISA kit was used to detect HCMV-specific IgG in serum. Reads were demultiplexed and grouped by UMI with MIGEC, and clonotypes were assembled and quantified with MiTCR. To exclude erroneous sequences, only TCR cDNA sequences supported by at least two reads were retained. The tcR package was used for downstream repertoire analysis, and clonotypes were matched between fractions using CDR3 nucleotide sequence together with V segment. VDJmatch was used to annotate antigen specificity against VDJdb, with one amino acid substitution in CDR3 allowed.

The sequence links TRBV10-3 to TRBJ2-7, with TRBD1 as a weak D call on 5 bases. The sample comprised CD4+ T cells sorted from blood. This clonotype was obtained from a woman aged 18-30 years in good health. The DNA reads as follows: TGTGCCATCAGTGAGACCTATAGGGGCGAGCAGTACTTC. This sequence encodes CAISETYRGEQYF.